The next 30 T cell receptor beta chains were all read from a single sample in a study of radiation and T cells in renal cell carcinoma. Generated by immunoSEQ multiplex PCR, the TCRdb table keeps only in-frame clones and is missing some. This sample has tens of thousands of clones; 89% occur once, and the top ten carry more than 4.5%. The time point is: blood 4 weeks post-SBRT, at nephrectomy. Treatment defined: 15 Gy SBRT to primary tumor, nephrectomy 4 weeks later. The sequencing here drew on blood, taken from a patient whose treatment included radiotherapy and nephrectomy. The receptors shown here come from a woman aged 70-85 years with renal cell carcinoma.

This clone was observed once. CDR3 DNA sequence: TGTGCCAGTAGTATAGCAGTCAGGTCTGGTGAAGCTTTCTTT. This translates into CASSIAVRSGEAFF. This chain connects TRBV19 to TRBJ1-1; D is unresolved. Germline values: CDR1 LNHDA, CDR2 SQIVND (reference sequence). The V end lost 1 base, the J end lost 7 bases, and 13 bases lay between the germline ends. This CDR3 has 14 amino acids.

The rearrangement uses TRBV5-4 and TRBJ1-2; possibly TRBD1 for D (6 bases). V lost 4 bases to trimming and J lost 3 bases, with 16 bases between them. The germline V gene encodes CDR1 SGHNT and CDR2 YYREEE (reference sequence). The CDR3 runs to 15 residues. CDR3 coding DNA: TGTGCCAGCAGCGCAAGTTGGGCAGGGGACTATGGCTACACCTTC. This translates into CASSASWAGDYGYTF. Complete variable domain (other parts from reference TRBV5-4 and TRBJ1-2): ETGVTQSPTHLIKTRGQQVTLRCSSQSGHNTVSWYQQALGQGPQFIFQYYREEENGRGNFPPRFSGLQFPNYSSELNVNALELDDSALYLCASSASWAGDYGYTFGSGTRLTVV.

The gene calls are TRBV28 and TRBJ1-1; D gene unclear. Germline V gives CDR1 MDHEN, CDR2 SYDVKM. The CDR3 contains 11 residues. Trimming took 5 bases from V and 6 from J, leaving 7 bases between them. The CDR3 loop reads CASSLGPEAFF. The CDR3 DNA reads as TGTGCCAGCAGTCTCGGACCTGAAGCTTTCTTT.

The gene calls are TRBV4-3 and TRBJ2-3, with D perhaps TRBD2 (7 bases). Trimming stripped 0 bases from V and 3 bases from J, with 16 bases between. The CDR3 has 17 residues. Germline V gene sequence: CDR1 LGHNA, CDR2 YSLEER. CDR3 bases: TGCGCCAGCAGCCAAGATCCGTCGGGGGGCGCAACAGATACGCAGTATTTT. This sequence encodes CASSQDPSGGATDTQYF.

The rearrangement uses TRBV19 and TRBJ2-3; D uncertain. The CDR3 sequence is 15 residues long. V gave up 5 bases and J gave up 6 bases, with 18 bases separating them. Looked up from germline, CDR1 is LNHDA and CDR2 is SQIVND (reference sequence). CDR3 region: CASSSYSAEVDTQYF. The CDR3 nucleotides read TGTGCCAGTAGTTCCTATTCCGCTGAGGTGGATACGCAGTATTTT.

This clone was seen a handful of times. As DNA, the CDR3 is TGTGCCAGCTCCCATAGGGGACAAGGTCGGAATCAGCCCCAGCATTTT. This translates into CASSHRGQGRNQPQHF. The V call is TRBV28, the J call TRBJ1-5; tentatively, D is TRBD1 (6 bases). The CDR3 has 16 amino acids. The germline V and J ends were trimmed by 8 bases and 4 bases, with 21 bases remaining between them. Per the germline V gene, CDR1 is MDHEN and CDR2 is SYDVKM. Full variable domain (missing parts from reference TRBV28 and TRBJ1-5): DVKVTQSSRYLVKRTGEKVFLECVQDMDHENMFWYRQDPGLGLRLIYFSYDVKMKEKGDIPEGYSVSREKKERFSLILESASTNQTSMYLCASSHRGQGRNQPQHFGDGTRLSIL.

The CDR3 DNA reads TGTGCCAGCAGCGAAACAGGGATAGCCAAAAACATTCAGTACTTC. Its protein product is CASSETGIAKNIQYF. V usage is TRBV2 and J usage is TRBJ2-4; TRBD1 is a possible D gene (6 bases). Trimming took 6 bases from V and 0 from J, leaving 12 bases between them. The CDR3 sequence is 15 residues long. Germline CDR1 reads SNHLY; CDR2 reads FYNNEI.

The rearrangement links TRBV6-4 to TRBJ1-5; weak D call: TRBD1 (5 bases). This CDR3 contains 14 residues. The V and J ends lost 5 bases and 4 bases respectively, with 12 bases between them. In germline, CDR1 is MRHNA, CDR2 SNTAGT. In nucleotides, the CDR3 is TGTGCCAGCAGTCCCGACAGTGGGAATCAGCCCCAGCATTTT. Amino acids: CASSPDSGNQPQHF.

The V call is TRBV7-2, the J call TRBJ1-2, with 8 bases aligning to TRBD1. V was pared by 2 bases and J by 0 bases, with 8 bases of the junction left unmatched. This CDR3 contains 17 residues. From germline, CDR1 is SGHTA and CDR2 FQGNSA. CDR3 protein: CASSLLARGLSNYGYTF. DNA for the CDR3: TGTGCCAGCAGCTTATTAGCCAGGGGGCTATCTAACTATGGCTACACCTTC.

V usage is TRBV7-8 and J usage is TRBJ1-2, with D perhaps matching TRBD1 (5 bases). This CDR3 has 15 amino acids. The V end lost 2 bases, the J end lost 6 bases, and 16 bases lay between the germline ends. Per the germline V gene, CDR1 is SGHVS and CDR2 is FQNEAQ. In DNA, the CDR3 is TGTGCCAGCAGCTTAACAGGACACGCCGTGGATGGCTACACCTTC. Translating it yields CASSLTGHAVDGYTF.

The CDR3 protein is CASSPRPNQPQHF. DNA for the CDR3: TGTGCCAGCAGCCCCCGGCCTAATCAGCCCCAGCATTTT. This sequence joins TRBV5-6 and TRBJ1-5; D gene ambiguous. Germline CDR1 reads SGHDT; CDR2 reads YYEEEE. The ends were cut back, 4 bases at V and 4 bases at J, with 9 bases in the middle. The CDR3 covers 13 residues.

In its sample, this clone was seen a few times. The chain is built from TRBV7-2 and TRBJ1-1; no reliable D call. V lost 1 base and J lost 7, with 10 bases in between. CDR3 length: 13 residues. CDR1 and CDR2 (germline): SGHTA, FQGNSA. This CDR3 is CASSLGTRSEAFF. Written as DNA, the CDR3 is TGTGCCAGCAGCTTAGGCACTCGGAGTGAAGCTTTCTTT. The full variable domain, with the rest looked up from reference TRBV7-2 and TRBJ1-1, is GAGVSQSPSNKVTEKGKDVELRCDPISGHTALYWYRQSLGQGLEFLIYFQGNSAPDKSGLPSDRFSAERTGGSVSTLTIQRTQQEDSAVYLCASSLGTRSEAFFGQGTRLTVV.

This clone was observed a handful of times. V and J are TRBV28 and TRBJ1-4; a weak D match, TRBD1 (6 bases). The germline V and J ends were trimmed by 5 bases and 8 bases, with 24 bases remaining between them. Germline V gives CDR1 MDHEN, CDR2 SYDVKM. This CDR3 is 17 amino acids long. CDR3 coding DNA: TGTGCCAGCAGTCCGGGACAAGCCCTCCCCAGTCGGGAAAAACTGTTTTTT. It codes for CASSPGQALPSREKLFF.

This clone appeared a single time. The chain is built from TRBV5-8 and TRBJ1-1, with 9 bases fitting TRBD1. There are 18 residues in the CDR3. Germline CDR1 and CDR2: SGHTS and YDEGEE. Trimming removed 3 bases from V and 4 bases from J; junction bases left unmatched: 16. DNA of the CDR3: TGTGCCAGCAGCTCTTTCTACCGGGACAGGGATCGGGGCACTGAAGCTTTCTTT. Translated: CASSSFYRDRDRGTEAFF.

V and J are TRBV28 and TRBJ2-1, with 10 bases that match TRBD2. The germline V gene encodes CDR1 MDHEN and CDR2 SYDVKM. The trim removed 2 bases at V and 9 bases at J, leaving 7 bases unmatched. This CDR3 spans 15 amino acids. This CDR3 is CASSLKRGGVGEQFF. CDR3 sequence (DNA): TGTGCCAGCAGTTTAAAGCGGGGGGGCGTCGGTGAGCAGTTCTTC.

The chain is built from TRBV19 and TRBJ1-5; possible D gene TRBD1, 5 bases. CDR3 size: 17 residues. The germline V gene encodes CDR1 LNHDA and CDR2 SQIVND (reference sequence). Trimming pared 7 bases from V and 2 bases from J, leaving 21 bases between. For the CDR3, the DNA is TGTGCCAGTACCCCGTATCGAACCCAGGGTGGCAATCAGCCCCAGCATTTT. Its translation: CASTPYRTQGGNQPQHF.

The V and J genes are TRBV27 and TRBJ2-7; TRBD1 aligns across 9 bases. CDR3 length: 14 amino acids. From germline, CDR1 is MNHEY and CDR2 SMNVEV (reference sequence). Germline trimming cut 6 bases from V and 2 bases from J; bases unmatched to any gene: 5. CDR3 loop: CASSLRDRAYEQYF. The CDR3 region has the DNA TGTGCCAGCAGCCTCCGGGACAGGGCCTACGAGCAGTACTTC.

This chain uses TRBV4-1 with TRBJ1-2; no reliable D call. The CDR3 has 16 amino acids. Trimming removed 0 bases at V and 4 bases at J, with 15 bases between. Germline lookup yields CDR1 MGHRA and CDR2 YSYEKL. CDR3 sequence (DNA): TGCGCCAGCAGCCAAGATCTAGAGAGGGCCGGCTATGGCTACACCTTC. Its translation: CASSQDLERAGYGYTF.

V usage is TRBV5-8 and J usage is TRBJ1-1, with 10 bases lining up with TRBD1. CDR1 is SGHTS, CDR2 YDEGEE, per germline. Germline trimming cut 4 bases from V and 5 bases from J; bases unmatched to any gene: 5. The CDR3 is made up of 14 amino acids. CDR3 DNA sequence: TGTGCCAGCAGCGGTGGGACAGGGGTGACTGAAGCTTTCTTT. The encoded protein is CASSGGTGVTEAFF.

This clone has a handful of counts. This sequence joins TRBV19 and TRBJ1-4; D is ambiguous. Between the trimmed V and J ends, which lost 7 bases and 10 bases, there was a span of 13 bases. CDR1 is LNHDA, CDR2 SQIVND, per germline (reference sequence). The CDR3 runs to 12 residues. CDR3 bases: TGTGCCAGTACTCCAGACCGGGGAAAACTGTTTTTT. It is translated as CASTPDRGKLFF.

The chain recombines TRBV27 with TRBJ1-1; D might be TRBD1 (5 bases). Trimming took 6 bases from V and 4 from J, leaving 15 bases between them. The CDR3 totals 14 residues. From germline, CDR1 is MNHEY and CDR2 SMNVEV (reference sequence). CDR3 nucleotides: TGTGCCAGCAGACCGCAGGGCAGGAGCACTGAAGCTTTCTTT. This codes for CASRPQGRSTEAFF.

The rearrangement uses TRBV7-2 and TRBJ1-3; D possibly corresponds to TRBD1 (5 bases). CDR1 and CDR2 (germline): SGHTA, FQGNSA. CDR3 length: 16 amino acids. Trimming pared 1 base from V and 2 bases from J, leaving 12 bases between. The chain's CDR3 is CASSLVMGDTGNTIYF. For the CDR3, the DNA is TGTGCCAGCAGCTTAGTCATGGGGGATACTGGAAACACCATATATTTT.

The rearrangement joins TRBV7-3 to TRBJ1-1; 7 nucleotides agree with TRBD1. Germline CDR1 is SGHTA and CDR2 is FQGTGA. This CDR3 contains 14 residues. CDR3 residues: CALVEGATNTEAFF. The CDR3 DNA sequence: TGTGCACTTGTCGAGGGGGCTACGAACACTGAAGCTTTCTTT.

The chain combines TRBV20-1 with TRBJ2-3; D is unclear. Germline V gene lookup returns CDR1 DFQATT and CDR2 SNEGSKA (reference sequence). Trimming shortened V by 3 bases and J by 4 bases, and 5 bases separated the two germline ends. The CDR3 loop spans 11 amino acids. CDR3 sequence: CSASRPDTQYF. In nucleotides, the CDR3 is TGCAGTGCTAGCCGACCAGATACGCAGTATTTT.

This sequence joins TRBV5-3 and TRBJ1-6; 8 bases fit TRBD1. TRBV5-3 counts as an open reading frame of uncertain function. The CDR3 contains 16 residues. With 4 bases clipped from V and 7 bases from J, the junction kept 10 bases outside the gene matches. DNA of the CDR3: TGTGCCAGAAGCCGAGAGGACAGGGCGGGAAATTCACCCCTCCACTTT. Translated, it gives CARSREDRAGNSPLHF.

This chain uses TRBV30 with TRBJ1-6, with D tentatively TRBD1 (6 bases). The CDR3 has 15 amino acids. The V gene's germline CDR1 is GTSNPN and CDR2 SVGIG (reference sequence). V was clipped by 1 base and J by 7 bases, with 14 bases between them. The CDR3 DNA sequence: TGTGCCTGGAGTGGGGATGACAGGTTGAATTCACCCCTCCACTTT. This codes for CAWSGDDRLNSPLHF.

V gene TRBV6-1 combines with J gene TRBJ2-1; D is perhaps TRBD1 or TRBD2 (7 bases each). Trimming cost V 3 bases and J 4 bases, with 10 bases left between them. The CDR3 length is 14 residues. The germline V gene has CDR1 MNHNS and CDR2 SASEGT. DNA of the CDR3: TGTGCCAGCAGTGAGCAGGGGGGGTACAATGAGCAGTTCTTC. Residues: CASSEQGGYNEQFF.

The CDR3 DNA sequence: TGTGCCAGCAGTTTGAAGGAGACCCAGTACTTC. This gives the protein CASSLKETQYF. The chain employs TRBV28 and TRBJ2-5; D gene uncertain. Germline CDR1 MDHEN, CDR2 SYDVKM. V was pared by 3 bases and J by 5 bases, with 4 bases between. The CDR3 is 11 amino acids.

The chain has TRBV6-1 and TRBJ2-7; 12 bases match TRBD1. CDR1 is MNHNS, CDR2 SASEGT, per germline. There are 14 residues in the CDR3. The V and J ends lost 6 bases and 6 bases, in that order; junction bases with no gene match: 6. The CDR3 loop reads CASSLRDRGLEQYF. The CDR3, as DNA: TGTGCCAGCAGCCTCCGGGACAGGGGGCTCGAGCAGTACTTC.

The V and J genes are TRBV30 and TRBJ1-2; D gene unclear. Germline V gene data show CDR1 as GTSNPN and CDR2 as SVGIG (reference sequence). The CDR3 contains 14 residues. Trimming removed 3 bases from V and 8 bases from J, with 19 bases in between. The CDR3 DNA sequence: TGTGCCTGGAGCGGGATTGAAAGTCCCGGCGGCTACACCTTC. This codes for CAWSGIESPGGYTF.